These 10 T cell receptor beta chains were sequenced from one sample in a study of T cells in women clearing cervical HPV infection. The protocol was immunoSEQ multiplex PCR, while the TCRdb copy is restricted to in-frame clones and leaves out a portion. This specimen shows around 35,000 clones; the ten leading clones hold approximately 1.5%. Specimen: blood buffy coat. These receptor sequences come from a woman aged 18-69 years with a cervical HPV16 infection that either progressed to CIN3+ or cleared (not recorded which).

Notes on this clone: Read data end 3 residues before the CDR3 end; the end is taken from the germline J gene. V is TRBV5-5 and J is TRBJ1-2; D is perhaps TRBD1 (5 bases). Looked up from germline, CDR1 is SGHKS and CDR2 is YYEKEE (reference sequence). The CDR3 length is 14 residues. Trimming took off 6 bases at V and 7 bases at J, with 19 bases between the two ends. CDR3 bases read: TGTGCCAGCATCCTCCCAGGGAGCCTAAGTGGC. This encodes CASILPGSLSG. The full CDR3 reads CASILPGSLSGYTF.

About this clone: The sequenced fragment ends 3 residues before the CDR3 boundary, so the rest is inferred from the germline J gene. The J gene is TRBJ2-3, the V gene TRBV7-3, with D unresolved. Germline-derived CDR1 and CDR2 are SGHTA and FQGTGA. Trimming left V 0 bases short and J 4 bases short, with 5 bases between. The CDR3 runs 13 residues. The DNA read from the CDR3 is TGTGCCAGCAGCTTAACCTACGCAGATACG. Translating it yields CASSLTYADT. The entire CDR3 sequence reads CASSLTYADTQYF.

A remark on this clone: Read sequence stops 3 residues before the CDR3 end, and the germline J gene provides the missing end. The rearrangement uses TRBV30 and TRBJ1-2; no reliable D call. The CDR3 loop spans 13 amino acids. Germline CDR1 reads GTSNPN; CDR2 reads SVGIG (reference sequence). The sequenced CDR3 bases are TGTGCCTGGAGCAGGACTAGCGAAGAGACC. This encodes CAWSRTSEET. The whole CDR3 protein is CAWSRTSEETYTF.

CDR3 residues: CASQPSSGRETQYF. The part of the CDR3 DNA that was read is TGTGCCAGCCAACCGTCGTCAGGGCGAGAGACC. This chain joins TRBV19 and TRBJ2-5; a weak D match, TRBD1 (5 bases). The missing CDR3 end, 3 residues past where the read stops, is filled in from the germline J gene. This CDR3 is 14 amino acids long. V lost 9 bases, J lost 4 bases, and 18 bases lay in between. Germline CDR1 LNHDA, CDR2 SQIVND (reference sequence).

In the case of this clone: Read data end 3 residues before the CDR3 end; the end is taken from the germline J gene. The V and J genes are TRBV20-1 and TRBJ2-7, with D uncertain. Germline V lookup: CDR1 DFQATT, CDR2 SNEGSKA (reference sequence). V was cut by 1 base and J by 2 bases, with 12 bases left in between. CDR3 size: 14 residues. The CDR3 sequence: CSARGQTRTYEQYF. The DNA read from the CDR3 is TGCAGTGCTAGAGGACAAACCAGAACCTACGAG.

With regard to this clone: Read sequence stops 3 residues before the CDR3 end, and the germline J gene provides the missing end. The gene calls are TRBV2 and TRBJ2-7, with D possibly being TRBD1 (6 bases). V lost 6 bases to trimming and J lost 0 bases, with 12 bases between them. CDR3 length: 14 amino acids. Germline V gene sequence: CDR1 SNHLY, CDR2 FYNNEI. The sequenced part of the CDR3 DNA is TGTGCCAGCAGAGGACAGATGAGCTCCTACGAG. It is translated as CASRGQMSSYE. The entire CDR3 protein reads CASRGQMSSYEQYF.

As regards this clone: The sequence runs out 3 residues before the end of the CDR3; the remainder is reconstructed from the germline J gene. The rearrangement joins TRBV30 to TRBJ2-1; D not resolved. V lost 4 bases to trimming and J lost 0 bases, with 4 bases between them. The CDR3 has 12 amino acids. Germline V gene lookup returns CDR1 GTSNPN and CDR2 SVGIG (reference sequence). CDR3 sequence reads: CAWTYSYNEQFF. The covered CDR3 bases are TGTGCCTGGACCTACTCCTACAATGAG.

Turning to this clone: The read ends 3 residues before the CDR3 terminus; that terminus is restored from the germline J gene. The V and J genes are TRBV7-9 and TRBJ1-5, with a weak D call TRBD1 (5 bases). Trimming took off 1 base at V and 4 bases at J, with 11 bases between the two ends. The CDR3 has 15 residues. CDR1 and CDR2 (germline): SEHNR, FQNEAQ (reference sequence). The CDR3 spells CASSLGGASNQPQHF. The CDR3 DNA, read in part, is TGTGCCAGCAGCTTAGGAGGGGCAAGTAATCAGCCC.

Comments on this clone: Read sequence stops 3 residues before the CDR3 end, and the germline J gene provides the missing end. The chain employs TRBV20-1 and TRBJ2-3; the D gene is possibly TRBD2 (5 bases). CDR1 DFQATT and CDR2 SNEGSKA come from the germline V gene (reference sequence). The CDR3 contains 14 residues. CDR3 DNA, as far as it was read: TGCAGTGTTATCGGCTCGGGGAGCCAAGAGACG. It is translated as CSVIGSGSQET. The CDR3 in full is CSVIGSGSQETQYF.

Details on this clone: The CDR3 end is not reached by the read, which stops 3 residues before it; the germline J gene fills it in. The chain couples TRBV11-3 to TRBJ2-1; TRBD2 is a possible D gene (5 bases). Germline V gene sequence: CDR1 SGHNT, CDR2 YENEEA. V dropped 0 bases and J dropped 2 bases, with 8 bases sitting between them. The CDR3 is 15 amino acids. Incomplete CDR3 DNA: TGTGCCAGCAGCTTAGAAAGCGGCGCCTACAATGAG. Amino acid sequence: CASSLESGAYNE. The CDR3 reads in full as CASSLESGAYNEQFF.